Listed below are T cell receptor beta chains from one sample, sequenced in a study of beta chain features in type 1 diabetes. Measured with immunoSEQ multiplex PCR; TCRdb has only the in-frame clones, and not every one. Of about 240,000 clones listed, about 14% were seen once; the top ten hold roughly 0.019%. The sample taken for sequencing was naive CD4+ T cells from blood. These receptors were obtained from a man aged 25-40 years with type 1 diabetes. CDR3s include the opening cysteine and the closing phenylalanine or tryptophan. Fields, in order: J gene, V gene, D gene, clone size, CDR3 protein, CDR3 DNA. The D gene is left open where the match is weak. Size is stated for part of the rows, as once, few or many counts, or as a class when the clone is expanded.

J gene: TRBJ1-1
V gene: TRBV6-5
D gene: TRBD1
clone size: few
CDR3 protein: CASSIDRAAEAFF
CDR3 DNA: TGTGCCAGCAGCATAGACAGGGCCGCTGAAGCTTTCTTT

J gene: TRBJ2-2
V gene: TRBV5-1
D gene: -
clone size: few
CDR3 protein: CASSSGTTNTGELFF
CDR3 DNA: TGCGCCAGCAGCTCCGGGACAACGAACACCGGGGAGCTGTTTTTT

J gene: TRBJ2-2
V gene: TRBV30
D gene: -
clone size: many
CDR3 protein: CAWSEGRTGELFF
CDR3 DNA: TGTGCCTGGAGTGAGGGGCGCACCGGGGAGCTGTTTTTT

J gene: TRBJ2-1
V gene: TRBV15
D gene: -
clone size: -
CDR3 protein: CATSRGANEQFF
CDR3 DNA: TGTGCCACCAGCAGAGGCGCCAATGAGCAGTTCTTC

J gene: TRBJ1-2
V gene: TRBV19
D gene: TRBD1
clone size: few
CDR3 protein: CASSLRGLGYGYTF
CDR3 DNA: TGTGCCAGTAGTCTCAGGGGGCTTGGCTATGGCTACACCTTC

J gene: TRBJ2-5
V gene: TRBV5-1
D gene: -
clone size: -
CDR3 protein: CASSDGVKGETQYF
CDR3 DNA: TGCGCCAGCAGCGACGGGGTCAAAGGGGAGACCCAGTACTTC

J gene: TRBJ2-5
V gene: TRBV10-2
D gene: TRBD1
clone size: -
CDR3 protein: CASKAGGAETQYF
CDR3 DNA: TGCGCCAGCAAGGCAGGGGGCGCGGAGACCCAGTACTTC

J gene: TRBJ2-7
V gene: TRBV6-6
D gene: TRBD2
clone size: few
CDR3 protein: CASSSLAGGTHEQYF
CDR3 DNA: TGTGCCAGCAGTTCCTTAGCGGGAGGGACCCACGAGCAGTACTTC

J gene: TRBJ2-5
V gene: TRBV18
D gene: TRBD2
clone size: -
CDR3 protein: CASSPTSGPQETQYF
CDR3 DNA: TGTGCCAGCTCACCGACTAGCGGTCCCCAAGAGACCCAGTACTTC

J gene: TRBJ2-7
V gene: TRBV30
D gene: -
clone size: few
CDR3 protein: CAWTRDTYEQYF
CDR3 DNA: TGTGCCTGGACGAGGGATACCTACGAGCAGTACTTC

J gene: TRBJ2-5
V gene: TRBV7-9
D gene: -
clone size: -
CDR3 protein: CASSRAEETQYF
CDR3 DNA: TGTGCCAGCAGTCGCGCCGAAGAGACCCAGTACTTC

J gene: TRBJ1-5
V gene: TRBV6-5
D gene: TRBD1
clone size: few
CDR3 protein: CASSRGTGSHQPQHF
CDR3 DNA: TGTGCCAGCAGCAGAGGGACAGGGTCTCATCAGCCCCAGCATTTT

J gene: TRBJ2-7
V gene: TRBV6-6
D gene: TRBD1
clone size: -
CDR3 protein: CASRDLKGAAYEQYF
CDR3 DNA: TGTGCCAGCAGGGACCTCAAGGGGGCCGCCTACGAGCAGTACTTC

J gene: TRBJ2-1
V gene: TRBV4-1
D gene: -
clone size: few
CDR3 protein: CASSQATRGASSYNEQFF
CDR3 DNA: TGCGCCAGCAGCCAAGCGACTCGGGGGGCTAGCTCCTACAATGAGCAGTTCTTC

J gene: TRBJ2-1
V gene: TRBV5-4
D gene: -
clone size: few
CDR3 protein: CASSEGLLPNEQFF
CDR3 DNA: TGTGCCAGCAGCGAGGGCCTCCTCCCAAATGAGCAGTTCTTC

J gene: TRBJ2-5
V gene: TRBV18
D gene: -
clone size: -
CDR3 protein: CASSPRGGINRETQYF
CDR3 DNA: TGTGCCAGCTCACCACGGGGCGGGATCAACCGGGAGACCCAGTACTTC

J gene: TRBJ2-7
V gene: TRBV25-1
D gene: TRBD1
clone size: -
CDR3 protein: CASSEYGGTGVREQYF
CDR3 DNA: TGTGCCAGCAGTGAATATGGGGGGACAGGGGTGAGAGAGCAGTACTTC

J gene: TRBJ2-2
V gene: TRBV10-1
D gene: -
clone size: -
CDR3 protein: CASSPGQNTGELFF
CDR3 DNA: TGCGCCAGCAGCCCGGGACAGAACACCGGGGAGCTGTTTTTT

J gene: TRBJ2-5
V gene: TRBV5-4
D gene: -
clone size: few
CDR3 protein: CASSVGGQRTETQYF
CDR3 DNA: TGTGCCAGCAGCGTTGGGGGCCAACGGACGGAGACCCAGTACTTC

J gene: TRBJ2-5
V gene: TRBV29-1
D gene: -
clone size: -
CDR3 protein: CSVKAAHAATQYF
CDR3 DNA: TGCAGCGTGAAGGCCGCGCACGCGGCGACCCAGTACTTC

J gene: TRBJ2-5
V gene: TRBV29-1
D gene: TRBD2
clone size: few
CDR3 protein: CSGFLAGGPETQYF
CDR3 DNA: TGCAGCGGGTTCCTAGCGGGAGGGCCGGAGACCCAGTACTTC

J gene: TRBJ1-1
V gene: TRBV6-5
D gene: TRBD1
clone size: -
CDR3 protein: CASSYRDRAVTEAFF
CDR3 DNA: TGTGCCAGCAGTTACAGGGACAGGGCCGTCACTGAAGCTTTCTTT

J gene: TRBJ1-4
V gene: TRBV7-9
D gene: -
clone size: -
CDR3 protein: CASSPGLANEKLFF
CDR3 DNA: TGTGCCAGCAGCCCAGGGCTGGCTAATGAAAAACTGTTTTTT

J gene: TRBJ2-1
V gene: TRBV29-1
D gene: -
clone size: few
CDR3 protein: CSVGAQVNEQFF
CDR3 DNA: TGCAGCGTTGGTGCCCAGGTTAATGAGCAGTTCTTC

J gene: TRBJ2-6
V gene: TRBV13
D gene: -
clone size: once
CDR3 protein: CASSSRVPHSGANVLTF
CDR3 DNA: TGTGCCAGCAGCTCCAGGGTGCCACATTCGGGGGCCAACGTCCTGACTTTC

J gene: TRBJ2-3
V gene: TRBV5-1
D gene: -
clone size: -
CDR3 protein: CASSLGANLYTDTQYF
CDR3 DNA: TGCGCCAGCAGCTTGGGTGCAAACCTCTACACAGATACGCAGTATTTT

J gene: TRBJ1-6
V gene: TRBV18
D gene: -
clone size: -
CDR3 protein: CASSLSTGRDSPLHF
CDR3 DNA: TGTGCCAGCTCACTGTCCACAGGGAGAGATTCACCCCTCCACTTT

J gene: TRBJ2-3
V gene: TRBV18
D gene: -
clone size: -
CDR3 protein: CASSPPWTPTSGYF
CDR3 DNA: TGTGCCAGCTCACCCCCTTGGACTCCGACCTCCGGGTATTTT

J gene: TRBJ2-5
V gene: TRBV5-6
D gene: TRBD2
clone size: few
CDR3 protein: CASSSFGLAGEGETQYF
CDR3 DNA: TGTGCCAGCAGCTCTTTCGGGCTAGCGGGAGAGGGAGAGACCCAGTACTTC

J gene: TRBJ2-3
V gene: TRBV5-1
D gene: -
clone size: few
CDR3 protein: CASSFLSRERGDTQYF
CDR3 DNA: TGCGCCAGCAGCTTTTTGAGCAGGGAACGTGGAGATACGCAGTATTTT

J gene: TRBJ2-2
V gene: TRBV29-1
D gene: -
clone size: many
CDR3 protein: CSVGDTDTGELFF
CDR3 DNA: TGCAGCGTTGGGGACACCGACACCGGGGAGCTGTTTTTT

J gene: TRBJ2-5
V gene: TRBV4-2
D gene: -
clone size: -
CDR3 protein: CASSQELTSGYQETQYF
CDR3 DNA: TGTGCCAGCAGCCAAGAGTTGACTAGTGGGTACCAAGAGACCCAGTACTTC

J gene: TRBJ1-4
V gene: TRBV19
D gene: TRBD1
clone size: once
CDR3 protein: CASTARQGDEKLFF
CDR3 DNA: TGTGCCAGTACCGCCAGACAGGGAGATGAAAAACTGTTTTTT

J gene: TRBJ2-7
V gene: TRBV7-2
D gene: TRBD2
clone size: -
CDR3 protein: CASSLPLAGAHEQYF
CDR3 DNA: TGTGCCAGCAGCTTACCCCTAGCGGGAGCCCACGAGCAGTACTTC

J gene: TRBJ2-2
V gene: TRBV5-8
D gene: TRBD1
clone size: few
CDR3 protein: CASSLGQGTGELFF
CDR3 DNA: TGTGCCAGCAGCTTGGGACAGGGGACCGGGGAGCTGTTTTTT

J gene: TRBJ2-1
V gene: TRBV5-1
D gene: TRBD2
clone size: few
CDR3 protein: CASSFSGREQFF
CDR3 DNA: TGCGCCAGCAGCTTTAGCGGGAGAGAGCAGTTCTTC

J gene: TRBJ2-2
V gene: TRBV18
D gene: TRBD1
clone size: few
CDR3 protein: CASSPRQGQNTGELFF
CDR3 DNA: TGTGCCAGCTCACCCAGACAGGGGCAGAACACCGGGGAGCTGTTTTTT

J gene: TRBJ2-7
V gene: TRBV4-1
D gene: -
clone size: -
CDR3 protein: CASSPNHGGKGIYEQYF
CDR3 DNA: TGCGCCAGCAGCCCGAACCATGGAGGAAAGGGCATCTACGAGCAGTACTTC

J gene: TRBJ1-6
V gene: TRBV30
D gene: TRBD1
clone size: few
CDR3 protein: CAWRTDRGNSPLHF
CDR3 DNA: TGTGCCTGGAGGACCGACAGGGGAAATTCACCCCTCCACTTT

J gene: TRBJ2-7
V gene: TRBV15
D gene: -
clone size: -
CDR3 protein: CATSGGTAASYEQYF
CDR3 DNA: TGTGCCACCAGCGGCGGGACCGCCGCCTCCTACGAGCAGTACTTC

J gene: TRBJ2-1
V gene: TRBV5-1
D gene: TRBD2
clone size: few
CDR3 protein: CASSTSGYSYNEQFF
CDR3 DNA: TGCGCCAGCAGCACTAGCGGTTACTCCTACAATGAGCAGTTCTTC

J gene: TRBJ2-6
V gene: TRBV18
D gene: -
clone size: -
CDR3 protein: CASSPTGANVLTF
CDR3 DNA: TGTGCCAGCTCACCAACAGGGGCCAACGTCCTGACTTTC

J gene: TRBJ2-5
V gene: TRBV6-6
D gene: -
clone size: few
CDR3 protein: CASLGGVRETQYF
CDR3 DNA: TGTGCCAGCCTAGGGGGGGTTAGAGAGACCCAGTACTTC

J gene: TRBJ2-7
V gene: TRBV11-2
D gene: TRBD2
clone size: -
CDR3 protein: CASSLVPQERDHYEQYF
CDR3 DNA: TGTGCCAGCAGCTTAGTCCCCCAGGAGCGGGACCACTACGAGCAGTACTTC

J gene: TRBJ1-1
V gene: TRBV30
D gene: -
clone size: few
CDR3 protein: CAWSVQGNTEAFF
CDR3 DNA: TGTGCCTGGAGTGTACAGGGAAACACTGAAGCTTTCTTT

J gene: TRBJ2-7
V gene: TRBV11-2
D gene: TRBD2
clone size: few
CDR3 protein: CASSLRREGEQYF
CDR3 DNA: TGTGCCAGCAGCTTGAGGCGGGAGGGCGAGCAGTACTTC

J gene: TRBJ2-5
V gene: TRBV5-6
D gene: -
clone size: few
CDR3 protein: CASSLQETQYF
CDR3 DNA: TGTGCCAGCAGTCTCCAAGAGACCCAGTACTTC

J gene: TRBJ2-6
V gene: TRBV5-1
D gene: TRBD1
clone size: -
CDR3 protein: CASSLTSQGAGANVLTF
CDR3 DNA: TGCGCCAGCAGCTTGACCTCACAGGGGGCTGGGGCCAACGTCCTGACTTTC

J gene: TRBJ1-5
V gene: TRBV19
D gene: -
clone size: few
CDR3 protein: CASSQTDNQPQHF
CDR3 DNA: TGTGCCAGTAGCCAGACAGACAATCAGCCCCAGCATTTT

J gene: TRBJ2-7
V gene: TRBV11-2
D gene: TRBD2
clone size: -
CDR3 protein: CASSLDRGVGYEQYF
CDR3 DNA: TGTGCCAGCAGCTTAGATCGGGGGGTCGGCTACGAGCAGTACTTC

J gene: TRBJ2-1
V gene: TRBV7-2
D gene: -
clone size: few
CDR3 protein: CASSLVRGRGNEQFF
CDR3 DNA: TGTGCCAGCAGCTTAGTTCGCGGCAGGGGAAATGAGCAGTTCTTC

J gene: TRBJ2-2
V gene: TRBV7-9
D gene: TRBD1
clone size: few
CDR3 protein: CASRDGAQGRTGELFF
CDR3 DNA: TGTGCCAGCAGGGATGGAGCACAGGGGCGGACCGGGGAGCTGTTTTTT

J gene: TRBJ1-1
V gene: TRBV4-1
D gene: -
clone size: few
CDR3 protein: CASSLRQSFSTEAFF
CDR3 DNA: TGCGCCAGCAGCCTTCGACAGAGCTTCTCCACTGAAGCTTTCTTT

J gene: TRBJ1-4
V gene: TRBV6-1
D gene: -
clone size: -
CDR3 protein: CASSENGQGSLFF
CDR3 DNA: TGTGCCAGCAGTGAAAATGGTCAGGGGAGTCTGTTTTTT

J gene: TRBJ1-5
V gene: TRBV7-8
D gene: -
clone size: -
CDR3 protein: CASSLPDSLGNQPQHF
CDR3 DNA: TGTGCCAGCAGCTTACCCGACAGCCTCGGCAATCAGCCCCAGCATTTT

J gene: TRBJ1-1
V gene: TRBV30
D gene: -
clone size: -
CDR3 protein: CAWTLGREGAEAFF
CDR3 DNA: TGTGCCTGGACGCTGGGCAGGGAAGGGGCTGAAGCTTTCTTT

J gene: TRBJ2-5
V gene: TRBV19
D gene: TRBD1
clone size: -
CDR3 protein: CASSTGGKETQYF
CDR3 DNA: TGTGCCAGTAGTACAGGGGGAAAAGAGACCCAGTACTTC